This record concerns one T cell receptor beta chain sequence. The antigen remains unidentified. Profiled with immunoSEQ multiplex PCR; TCRdb holds only in-frame clones, not every one. Of 40,000 to 60,000 clones detected, roughly 88% appear once; the ten largest clones hold 3.4%. These data belong to a study of OX40 agonist ivuxolimab in advanced cancers. Study in general: Dose-escalation cases comprised hepatocellular carcinoma, melanoma, renal cell or head and neck cancer. Points from the study as a whole: Those patients achieving a partial response at 0.1-3.0 mg/kg showed among the lowest clonal expansion. It was not determined which antigens were specifically recognized by the peripheral T cells that had undergone clonal expansion.

The clonotype comes from an adult with an advanced solid tumor such as melanoma, head and neck, liver or kidney cancer. The source material was CD4+ or CD8+ T cells sorted from blood, sampled in a trial of the OX40 agonist ivuxolimab.

The DNA of the CDR3 is TGTGCCAGTAGTGCCAATTCATCGCCAAACACTGAAGCTTTCTTT. Translation gives CASSANSSPNTEAFF. The chain is built from TRBV19 and TRBJ1-1; no definite D call. The CDR3 is 15 amino acids. V lost 5 bases, J lost 2 bases, and 15 bases lay in between. Germline CDR1 and CDR2: LNHDA and SQIVND (reference sequence).